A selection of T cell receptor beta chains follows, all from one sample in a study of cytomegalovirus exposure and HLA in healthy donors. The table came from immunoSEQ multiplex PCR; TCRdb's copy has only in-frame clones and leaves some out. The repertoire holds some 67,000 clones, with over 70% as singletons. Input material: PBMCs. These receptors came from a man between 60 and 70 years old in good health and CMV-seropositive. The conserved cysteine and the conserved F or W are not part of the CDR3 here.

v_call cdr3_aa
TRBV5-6 ASSIRTSGVDTQY
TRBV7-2 ASSFYSNQPQH
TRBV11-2 ASSLETGGNSPLH
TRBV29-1 SVADMSYEQY
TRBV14 ASSPDGGYQETQY
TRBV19 ASRFSLNQPQH
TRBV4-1 ASSPGLVNTEAF
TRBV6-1 ASSERTSGADTQY
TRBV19 ASSQTGSKEKLF
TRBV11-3 ASSRPSGSSYEQY
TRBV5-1 ASSTGRTSSYNEQF
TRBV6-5 ASSPMGSAYDEQY
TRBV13 ASSKRDSYGYT
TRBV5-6 ASSSLNYEQY
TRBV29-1 SARTEMNTEAF
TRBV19 ASTGGISYEQY
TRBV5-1 ASSLGDGEMSGYT
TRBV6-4 ASSDSTGTYGYT
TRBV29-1 SVRDSGSGGTSDTQY
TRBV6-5 ASSYIPGANYGYT
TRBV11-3 ASSLGDSRSGELF
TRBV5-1 ASSLVPTDNNEKLF
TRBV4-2 ASSQDEASGIDNEQF
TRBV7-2 ASSLGRGLIVYNEQF